The 20 T cell receptor beta chains given below trace back to one sample, sequenced in a study of Graves' ophthalmopathy and Graves' hyperthyroidism. Amplification targeted the TCR beta CDR3 regions, with RNA transcripts as the source material. The workflow started with a first-round RT-PCR run with HTBI primers and then moved on to a second-round multiplex PCR. MiXCR, run by TCRdb on the multiplex PCR reads, gives a single entry per CDR3 protein. The sample includes about 590,000 distinct CDR3 sequences, under 45% seen only once; the top ten take about 4%. Sequencing was performed on peripheral blood or thyroid tissue (not recorded which). The receptors originated from an adult man with Graves' hyperthyroidism.

This clonotype was seen a few times. J is TRBJ1-6 and V is TRBV20-1, with a tentative D call TRBD1 (5 bases). V shed 1 base and J shed 1 base, with 11 bases lying between them. The CDR3 spans 16 residues. Germline CDR1 and CDR2: DFQATT and SNEGSKA (reference sequence). CDR3 DNA sequence: TGCAGTGCTAGAGGAGTCAGGGTGTCCTATAATTCACCCCTCCACTTT. It is translated as CSARGVRVSYNSPLHF.

This clonotype showed up many times. V gene TRBV12-3 or TRBV12-4 combines with J gene TRBJ2-5; TRBD2 might be the D (5 bases). V shed 4 bases and J shed 5 bases, with 11 bases lying between them. The CDR3 consists of 13 residues. The CDR3 loop is CASSSGSPETQYF. Here the CDR3 DNA reads TGTGCCAGCAGTTCGGGATCTCCGGAGACCCAGTACTTC.

To note about this clonotype: A much larger clone lies a single base off, so this may be a read error. The chain recombines TRBV7-9 with TRBJ2-7; D is undetermined. V was shortened by 4 bases and J by 2 bases, with 6 bases between the two germline ends. The CDR3 sequence is 12 residues long. CDR1 is SEHNR, CDR2 FQNEAQ, per germline (reference sequence). As DNA, the CDR3 is TGTGCCAGCAGCTCCAAAGCCTACGAGCAGTACTTC. Translating it yields CASSSKAYEQYF.

For the CDR3, the DNA is TGCAGCGCAAAACTGGGGGGCTTCGTAGCTTTCTTT. Translation gives CSAKLGGFVAFF. The V and J genes are TRBV29-1 and TRBJ1-1, with a weak D call TRBD1 (6 bases). Trimming stripped 7 bases from V and 10 bases from J, with 19 bases between. Germline-derived CDR1 and CDR2 are SQVTM and ANQGSEA. CDR3 length equals 12 residues.

Ten or more counts support this clonotype. The rearrangement links TRBV7-9 to TRBJ1-5; 10 nucleotides agree with TRBD1. V trimming: 10 bases; J trimming: 5 bases; junction bases outside the gene matches: 5. The CDR3 loop spans 13 amino acids. Germline V lookup: CDR1 SEHNR, CDR2 FQNEAQ (reference sequence). CDR3 in DNA: TGTGCCACCACAGGGACAGGGGATCAGCCCCAGCATTTT. Amino acid sequence: CATTGTGDQPQHF.

This clonotype was seen more than once but under ten times. The chain uses TRBV7-9 and TRBJ2-7, with 8 bases identical to TRBD2. The closer fit of TRBJ2-1 to the DNA end suggests the J call may be wrong. The germline V gene has CDR1 SEHNR and CDR2 FQNEAQ (reference sequence). The CDR3 has 14 amino acids. The CDR3 loop is CASSRGTSYNEQFF. CDR3 bases: TGTGCCAGTAGTAGAGGGACTAGCTACAATGAGCAGTTCTTC.

The chain uses TRBV20-1 and TRBJ2-7; 8 bases map to TRBD2. V trimming: 5 bases; J trimming: 5 bases; junction bases outside the gene matches: 8. Germline assignment: CDR1 DFQATT and CDR2 SNEGSKA (reference sequence). This CDR3 has 13 amino acids. In nucleotides, the CDR3 is TGCAGTGCTGGAGCGCTCGGGAGGGACGAGCAGTACTTC. This codes for CSAGALGRDEQYF.

For this clonotype: One junction end does not reproduce the germline sequence, and a read error may be involved. This chain connects TRBV7-2 to TRBJ2-2; TRBD2 might be the D (6 bases). CDR1 and CDR2 from the germline V gene are SGHTA and FQGNSA. This CDR3 is built from 15 residues. The CDR3 coding sequence is TGTGCCAGCAGCTTAGATCTCGCGGACACCGGGGGGCTGTTTTTT. Protein sequence: CASSLDLADTGGLFF.

This clonotype turned up a few times. The chain recombines TRBV5-4 with TRBJ2-5; 7 bases fit TRBD1. CDR3 length: 14 residues. Losses at the gene ends were 2 bases for V and 5 bases for J; bases not matched to a gene: 6. Germline V gene lookup returns CDR1 SGHNT and CDR2 YYREEE (reference sequence). This CDR3 reads CASSFNRGMETQYF. The DNA for the CDR3 is TGTGCCAGCAGCTTCAACAGGGGAATGGAGACCCAGTACTTC.

Many counts were recorded for this clonotype. This chain uses TRBV18 with TRBJ1-1, with 7 bases lining up with TRBD1. The CDR3 is 12 amino acids. The germline gives CDR1 KGHSH, CDR2 LQKENI. The V segment lost 8 bases and the J segment 8 bases; nucleotides outside the gene matches: 8. In DNA form, the CDR3 reads TGTGCCAGCAGCCGCGGACAGGACGAAGCTTTCTTT. It encodes CASSRGQDEAFF.

This clonotype was seen ten or more times. The rearrangement uses TRBV10-3 and TRBJ1-1; TRBD1 matches 8 bases. The CDR3 is made up of 16 amino acids. V dropped 3 bases and J dropped 1; count of bases not matched to a gene: 7. Germline V CDR1 and CDR2: ENHRY, SYGVKD. DNA of the CDR3: TGTGCCATCAGTGATGGACAGGGTAATAAGAACACTGAAGCTTTCTTT. As protein: CAISDGQGNKNTEAFF.

The J gene is TRBJ2-5, the V gene TRBV7-2; the match to TRBD2 covers 7 bases. Germline CDR1 reads SGHTA; CDR2 reads FQGNSA. The CDR3 loop spans 14 amino acids. After removal of 5 bases from V and 11 bases from J, the junction contained 14 bases not matched to a gene. CDR3 bases: TGTGCCAGCAGCGGGGGGGTGCGAACAGATACGCAGTACTTC. Protein product: CASSGGVRTDTQYF.

In this sample, this clonotype turned up many times. This sequence joins TRBV2 and TRBJ2-5; D remains unclear. Trimming removed 3 bases at V and 1 base at J, with 6 bases between. In germline, CDR1 is SNHLY, CDR2 FYNNEI. This CDR3 spans 13 amino acids. In DNA, the CDR3 is TGTGCCAGCAGTGATAACACCCAAGAGACCCAGTACTTC. Translating it yields CASSDNTQETQYF.

This clonotype occurred a few times. Being one base from a much bigger clone, this may be a read error. V gene TRBV2 combines with J gene TRBJ1-6, with D hard to call. The CDR3 runs 14 residues. Germline CDR1 reads SNHLY; CDR2 reads FYNNEI. V dropped 1 base and J dropped 8 bases, with 9 bases sitting between them. This CDR3 is CASSEGPYHSPLHF. CDR3 nucleotide sequence: TGTGCCAGCAGTGAAGGACCTTACCATTCACCCCTCCACTTT.

This clonotype was counted a few times. The chain uses TRBV4-1 and TRBJ1-3; weak D call: TRBD1 (6 bases). The V gene's germline CDR1 is MGHRA and CDR2 YSYEKL. The CDR3 spans 15 residues. V was clipped by 3 bases and J by 0 bases, with 9 bases between them. The CDR3 DNA sequence: TGCGCCAGCAGCCACGACAGGAACTCTGGAAACACCATATATTTT. Its protein product is CASSHDRNSGNTIYF.

This rearrangement joins TRBV19 to TRBJ2-2; 9 bases line up with TRBD2. This CDR3 has 15 residues. V shed 10 bases and J 7 bases; nucleotides not matched to a gene: 13. CDR1 is LNHDA, CDR2 SQIVND, per germline (reference sequence). Written as DNA, the CDR3 is TGTGCCACCACTTCGCGGGGGGGGGTATTCGGGGAGCTGTTTTTT. This gives the protein CATTSRGGVFGELFF.

This clonotype has ten or more counts. The gene calls are TRBV2 and TRBJ2-7; D uncertain. The CDR3 contains 12 residues. CDR1 is SNHLY, CDR2 FYNNEI, per germline. V was pared by 6 bases and J by 4 bases, with 10 bases between. CDR3 protein: CASRRVDYEQYF. In DNA form, the CDR3 reads TGTGCCAGCAGAAGGGTCGATTACGAGCAGTACTTC.

The gene calls are TRBV5-6 and TRBJ2-5; 10 positions match TRBD2. Germline CDR1 is SGHDT and CDR2 is YYEEEE. V dropped 4 bases and J dropped 5; count of bases not matched to a gene: 5. The CDR3 extends over 14 amino acids. CDR3 residues: CASSLDSGRETQYF. In nucleotides, the CDR3 is TGTGCCAGCAGCCTGGATAGCGGGAGGGAGACCCAGTACTTC.

Remarks on this clonotype: One base away lies a much larger clone, so this may be a sequencing read error. The V call is TRBV7-9, the J call TRBJ2-5; D is perhaps TRBD2 (6 bases). This CDR3 has 14 residues. Germline lookup yields CDR1 SEHNR and CDR2 FQNEAQ (reference sequence). The CDR3 region is CASSPASVGETRYF. CDR3 nucleotide sequence: TGTGCCAGCAGCCCCGCTAGCGTAGGAGAGACCCGGTACTTC.

This chain links TRBV2 with TRBJ2-3; D might be TRBD2 (5 bases). This CDR3 region has 13 residues. The germline V gene has CDR1 SNHLY and CDR2 FYNNEI. Between the trimmed V and J ends, which lost 7 bases and 1 base, there was a span of 9 bases. As DNA, the CDR3 is TGTGCCAGCACTCTGGGAGGCACAGATACGCAGTATTTT. Amino acids: CASTLGGTDTQYF.